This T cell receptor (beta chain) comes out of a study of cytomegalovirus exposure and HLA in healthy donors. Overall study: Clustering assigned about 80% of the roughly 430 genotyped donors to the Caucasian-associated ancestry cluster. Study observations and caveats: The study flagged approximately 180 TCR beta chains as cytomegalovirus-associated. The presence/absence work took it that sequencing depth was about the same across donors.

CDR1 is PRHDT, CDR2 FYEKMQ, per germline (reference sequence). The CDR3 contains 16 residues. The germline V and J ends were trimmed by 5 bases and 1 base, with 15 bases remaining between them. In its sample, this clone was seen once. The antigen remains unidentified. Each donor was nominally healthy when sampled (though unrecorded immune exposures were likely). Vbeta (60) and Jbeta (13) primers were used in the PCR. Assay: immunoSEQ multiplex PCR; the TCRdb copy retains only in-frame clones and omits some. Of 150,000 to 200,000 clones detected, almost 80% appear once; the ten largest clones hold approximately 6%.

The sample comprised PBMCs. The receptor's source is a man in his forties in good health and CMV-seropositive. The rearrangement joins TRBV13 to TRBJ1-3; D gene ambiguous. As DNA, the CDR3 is TGTGCCAGCAGCATCGCAGGTGGCGGGTCTGGAAACACCATATATTTT. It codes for CASSIAGGGSGNTIYF.